This T cell receptor (beta chain) was recovered during a study of PD-1 blockade in classical Hodgkin lymphoma (TCRdb year 2020). For context, the study as a whole: Nivolumab dosing was 3 mg/kg intravenously every 2 weeks, continuing until either disease progression or unacceptable toxicity. The study used TCR beta sequencing and CyTOF to define a peripheral blood immune signature of response to PD-1 blockade in classical Hodgkin lymphoma.

Results the study describes overall, beyond this receptor: Lower diversity was observed in patients in whom nivolumab was started less than 1 year after ASCT, and these patients were excluded from later analyses so that confounding by immune reconstitution would be avoided. Baseline TCR diversity was reported to be lower in newly diagnosed patients than in healthy donors and to be lower still in relapsed/refractory patients. Baseline diversity similar to that of newly diagnosed patients was observed in trial patients achieving complete response, whereas significantly lower diversity was observed in partial responders and progressors. The study was restricted to a single clinical trial cohort, and the causes of repertoire differences, possibly disease activity or prior therapy, were left undefined. A significant rise by C4D1 was seen in CD4+ but not CD8+ TCR diversity (p=0.0027 vs p=0.16), with the rise being most apparent in complete responders (p=0.02).

Notes on this clone: What this receptor recognizes is not known. There are no base qualities to consult, and no much larger clone falls within one base.

Spanning cysteine to phenylalanine, the CDR3 consists of 14 amino acids. Kept here is only the CDR3 DNA, which spans 42 bases and is read in frame from base 1. What the time point label conveys for this sample: cycle 1 day 1 (C1D1), immediately before nivolumab initiation. Every trial patient had relapsed following autologous stem cell transplantation, and prior brentuximab vedotin exposure was what differed among cohorts A, B and C. The trial cohort was composed of 55 to 65 patients with relapsed/refractory classical Hodgkin lymphoma, for whom complete response, partial response or progressive disease was recorded as best overall response. Single-agent nivolumab was administered to trial patients in the multi-cohort phase II CheckMate 205 trial. An independent review committee assessed best overall response by applying the 2007 International Working Group response criteria. PBMCs from the trial were collected at three points: immediately before nivolumab initiation (C1D1), and during therapy at cycle 2 day 1 and cycle 4 day 1. Peripheral blood was collected in 8 mL Vacutainer Cell Preparation Tubes, from which PBMCs were isolated by centrifugation and then cryopreserved.

Genomic DNA was extracted with the Qiagen DNeasy kit from unsorted PBMCs and from negatively selected CD4+ and CD8+ fractions. TCR beta CDR3 regions were subjected to amplification by immunoSEQ multiplex PCR with primers that anneal to V and J segments. A synthetic immune receptor repertoire was used to minimize amplification bias, and remaining bias was computationally removed after sequencing. The paper's processing steps were these. Repertoire diversity was quantified as the Shannon entropy index using custom Python scripts. Unsorted, CD4+ and CD8+ repertoires were analyzed separately, except for combined analyses in which CD4+ and CD8+ sequences were merged in silico. A clone was considered expanded if an increase in frequency of at least 2-fold after treatment relative to C1D1 was found, and a pseudocount of 0.5 was applied to clones undetected at baseline. Singleton clones were defined as clones with 0 or 1 copy at C1D1, and non-singleton clones were defined as clones with 2 or more copies. Clones expanded in unsorted samples were labelled as CD4+, CD8+ or unknown by matching protein sequences in sorted samples from the same patient. Wilcoxon tests on paired samples were used to test diversity changes from C1D1 to C4D1. TCRdb holds this immuneACCESS table with in-frame rearrangements only. Some clones are missing; in checked studies, unresolved V genes explain under half, and the rest has no known cause. V and J calls and clone size are those listed in that table; D and trimming were worked out from the DNA. This sample comprises 55,000 to 75,000 clones, 90% to 95% of them detected only once. The ten largest clones represent approximately 8.2% of the sample.

The sequence came from a human donor with classical Hodgkin lymphoma. This sample comprised peripheral blood mononuclear cells (PBMCs), obtained at baseline. The sequence is built from TRBV21-1 and TRBJ1-5. TRBV21-1 is a pseudogene locus. The DNA sequence reads TGTGCCAGCATCAAGAGGAACACCCCCCGGCCCCAGCATTTT. Its protein is CASIKRNTPRPQHF.